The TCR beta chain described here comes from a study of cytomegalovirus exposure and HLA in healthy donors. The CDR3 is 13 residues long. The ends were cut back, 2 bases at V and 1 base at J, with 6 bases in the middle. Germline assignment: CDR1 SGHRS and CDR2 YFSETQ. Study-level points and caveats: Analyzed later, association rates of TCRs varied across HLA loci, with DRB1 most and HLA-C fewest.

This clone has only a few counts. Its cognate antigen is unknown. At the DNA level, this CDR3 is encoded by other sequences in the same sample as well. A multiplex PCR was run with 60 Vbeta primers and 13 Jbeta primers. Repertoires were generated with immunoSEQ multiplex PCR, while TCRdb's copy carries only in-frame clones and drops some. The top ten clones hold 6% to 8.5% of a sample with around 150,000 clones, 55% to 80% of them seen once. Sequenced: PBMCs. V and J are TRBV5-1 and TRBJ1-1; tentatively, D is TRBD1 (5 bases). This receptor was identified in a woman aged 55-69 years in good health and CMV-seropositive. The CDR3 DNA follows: TGCGCCAGCAGCTTCCAGGGGAACACTGAAGCTTTCTTT. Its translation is CASSFQGNTEAFF.